This TCR beta chain was observed in a study of T cells after yellow fever vaccination. Findings and caveats of the study: Post-booster repertoires again held most primary-vaccination clones (approximately 96% CD4, roughly 90% CD8).

As TCR cDNA was made by 5'RACE template switching, a universal primer site and UMIs were added. One entry per CDR3 protein results from TCRdb running MiXCR on the 5' RACE reads. The sample has about 330,000 distinct CDR3 sequences; roughly 8% are singletons. V was cut by 7 bases and J by 7 bases, with 13 bases left in between. The germline gives CDR1 MNHEY, CDR2 SVGAGI. There are 12 residues in the CDR3. This clonotype showed up just a few times. Its antigen is as yet unknown. The sample in question was PBMCs, obtained around 45 days after the first yellow fever vaccination. J is TRBJ1-1 and V is TRBV6-5, with D possibly being TRBD1 (5 bases). The sequence came from a man aged 18 to 35 who received the YFV17D yellow fever vaccine. DNA for the CDR3: TGTGCCAGCAACGGTGTTAGGGGTGAAGCTTTCTTT. This encodes CASNGVRGEAFF.